This T cell receptor beta chain was recorded in a study of CD8 T cells in ankylosing spondylitis. This CDR3 has 12 amino acids. Germline V lookup: CDR1 SQVTM, CDR2 ANQGSEA. Trimming removed 7 bases at V and 1 base at J, with 9 bases between. Study findings and constraints: Clones tied to disease were said to be significantly enriched in matched ankylosing spondylitis synovial fluid. A motif of fewer than ten highly homologous TCR beta variants was seen as apparently characteristic of ankylosing spondylitis blood. Disease-linked clones were CD8+ and relatively rare in peripheral blood. Earlier reports found some motif variants in synovial fluid and blood in reactive arthritis.

This clonotype showed up many times. Its antigen is not identified. Making use of molecular barcodes, quantitative 5'-RACE generated TCR beta libraries. MiXCR was run by TCRdb on the 5' RACE reads, yielding one entry per CDR3 protein. The sample has 750,000 to 850,000 distinct CDR3 sequences, 10% to 15% seen once; the top ten hold under 0.6%. The rearrangement uses TRBV29-1 and TRBJ2-3; maybe TRBD1 (5 bases). Sequences were obtained from blood, either unsorted or a sorted T cell fraction (not recorded which). This clonotype originated in a male donor with ankylosing spondylitis. Here the CDR3 DNA reads TGCAGCGCTTCGACAGGCACAGATACGCAGTATTTT. It encodes CSASTGTDTQYF.